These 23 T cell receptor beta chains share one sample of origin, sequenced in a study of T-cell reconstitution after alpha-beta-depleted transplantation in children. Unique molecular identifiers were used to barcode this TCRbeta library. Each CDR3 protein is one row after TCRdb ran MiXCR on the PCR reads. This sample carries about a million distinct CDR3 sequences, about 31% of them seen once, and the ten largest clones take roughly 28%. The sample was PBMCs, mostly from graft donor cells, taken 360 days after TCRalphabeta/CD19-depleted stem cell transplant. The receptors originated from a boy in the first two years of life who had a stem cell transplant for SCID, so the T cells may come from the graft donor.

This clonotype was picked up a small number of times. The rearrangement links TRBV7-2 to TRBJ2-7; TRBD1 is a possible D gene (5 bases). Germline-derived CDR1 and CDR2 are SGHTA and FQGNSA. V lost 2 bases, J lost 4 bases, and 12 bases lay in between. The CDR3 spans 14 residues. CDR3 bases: TGTGCCAGCAGCTTAAGGGGTAATCGGTACGAGCAGTACTTC. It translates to CASSLRGNRYEQYF.

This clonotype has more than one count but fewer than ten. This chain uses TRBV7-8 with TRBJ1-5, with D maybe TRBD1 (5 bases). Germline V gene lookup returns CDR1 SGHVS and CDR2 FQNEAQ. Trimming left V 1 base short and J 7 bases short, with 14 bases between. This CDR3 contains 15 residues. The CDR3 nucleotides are TGTGCCAGCAGCTTAGGGGGAGGGTGGGGCCAGCCCCAGCATTTT. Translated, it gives CASSLGGGWGQPQHF.

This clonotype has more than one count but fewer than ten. In DNA form, the CDR3 reads TGCAGTGCCCGTACCCTAGCGGCAGCCTACAATGAGCAGTTCTTC. This sequence encodes CSARTLAAAYNEQFF. This chain joins TRBV20-1 and TRBJ2-1, with 7 nucleotides matching TRBD2. Trimming removed 6 bases from V and 2 bases from J; junction bases left unmatched: 10. This CDR3 comprises 15 residues. Germline-derived CDR1 and CDR2 are DFQATT and SNEGSKA (reference sequence).

This CDR3 reads CASRPTSGGVNEQFF. DNA of the CDR3: TGTGCCAGCAGGCCGACTAGCGGGGGGGTGAATGAGCAGTTCTTC. This rearrangement joins TRBV12-3 or TRBV12-4 to TRBJ2-1, with 14 bases that match TRBD2. V was clipped by 6 bases and J by 7 bases; unmatched bases: 5. The CDR3 loop spans 15 amino acids.

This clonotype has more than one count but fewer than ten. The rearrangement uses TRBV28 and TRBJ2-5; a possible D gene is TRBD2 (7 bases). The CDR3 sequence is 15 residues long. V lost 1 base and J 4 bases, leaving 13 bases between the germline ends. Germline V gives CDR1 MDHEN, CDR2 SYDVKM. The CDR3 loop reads CASSLLGGRRETQYF. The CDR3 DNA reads TGTGCCAGCAGTTTATTGGGGGGGCGTCGAGAGACCCAGTACTTC.

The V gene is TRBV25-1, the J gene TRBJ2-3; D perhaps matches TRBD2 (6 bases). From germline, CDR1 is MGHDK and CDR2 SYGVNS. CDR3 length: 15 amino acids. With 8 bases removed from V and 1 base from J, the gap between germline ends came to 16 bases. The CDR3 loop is CASRFVASGTDTQYF. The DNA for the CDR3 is TGTGCCAGCCGCTTTGTGGCTAGCGGCACAGATACGCAGTATTTT.

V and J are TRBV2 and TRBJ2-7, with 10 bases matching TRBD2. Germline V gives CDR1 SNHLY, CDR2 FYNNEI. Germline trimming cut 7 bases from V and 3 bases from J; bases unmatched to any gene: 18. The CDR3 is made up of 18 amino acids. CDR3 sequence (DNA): TGTGCCAGCATTTCGGCCGCGAGCGGGGGGGCCAGTATCTACGAGCAGTACTTC. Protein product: CASISAASGGASIYEQYF.

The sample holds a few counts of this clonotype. CDR3: CASRPPTQETQYF. CDR3 sequence (DNA): TGTGCCAGCAGGCCCCCAACCCAAGAGACCCAGTACTTC. The chain combines TRBV13 with TRBJ2-5, with unresolved D. CDR3 size: 13 residues. Germline V gene sequence: CDR1 PRHDT, CDR2 FYEKMQ (reference sequence). V was shortened by 6 bases and J by 1 base, with 9 bases between the two germline ends.

CDR3 amino acids: CASSPHYRGQETQYF. The CDR3 nucleotides read TGTGCCAGCAGCCCACACTACAGGGGACAAGAGACCCAGTACTTC. The V gene is TRBV12-3 or TRBV12-4, the J gene TRBJ2-5; 7 bases align to TRBD1. The CDR3 covers 15 residues. Trimming took 6 bases from V and 2 from J; bases not matched to a gene: 9.

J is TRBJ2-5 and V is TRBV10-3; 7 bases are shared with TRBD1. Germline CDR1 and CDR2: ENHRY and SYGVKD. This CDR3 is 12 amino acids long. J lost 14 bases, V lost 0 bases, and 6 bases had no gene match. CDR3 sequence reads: CAISESPKGAYF. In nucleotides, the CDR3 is TGTGCCATCAGTGAGTCGCCAAAGGGGGCCTACTTC.

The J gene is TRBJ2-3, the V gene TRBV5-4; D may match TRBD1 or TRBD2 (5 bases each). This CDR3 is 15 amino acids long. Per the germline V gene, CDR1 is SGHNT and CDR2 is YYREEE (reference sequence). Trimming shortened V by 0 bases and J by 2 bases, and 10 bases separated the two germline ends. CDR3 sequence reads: CASSLAAGATDTQYF. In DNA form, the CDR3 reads TGTGCCAGCAGCTTGGCCGCCGGGGCCACAGATACGCAGTATTTT.

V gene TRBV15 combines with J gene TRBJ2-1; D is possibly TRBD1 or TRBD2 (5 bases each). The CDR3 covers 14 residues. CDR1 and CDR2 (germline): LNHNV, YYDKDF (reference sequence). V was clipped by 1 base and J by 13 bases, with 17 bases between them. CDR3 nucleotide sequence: TGTGCCACCAGCAGAGGGGGACCAGGTGGGATTCAGTTCTTC. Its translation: CATSRGGPGGIQFF. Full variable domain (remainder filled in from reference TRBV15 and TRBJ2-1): DAMVIQNPRYQVTQFGKPVTLSCSQTLNHNVMYWYQQKSSQAPKLLFHYYDKDFNNEADTPDNFQSRRPNTSFCFLDIRSPGLGDTAMYLCATSRGGPGGIQFFGPGTRLTVL.

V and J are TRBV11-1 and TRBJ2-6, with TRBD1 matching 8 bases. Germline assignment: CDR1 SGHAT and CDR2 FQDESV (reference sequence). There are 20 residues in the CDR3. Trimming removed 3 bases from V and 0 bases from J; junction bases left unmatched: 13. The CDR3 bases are TGTGCCAGCAGCTTCAACGTTCTTCGGGACAGGCGCTCTGGGGCCAACGTCCTGACTTTC. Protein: CASSFNVLRDRRSGANVLTF.

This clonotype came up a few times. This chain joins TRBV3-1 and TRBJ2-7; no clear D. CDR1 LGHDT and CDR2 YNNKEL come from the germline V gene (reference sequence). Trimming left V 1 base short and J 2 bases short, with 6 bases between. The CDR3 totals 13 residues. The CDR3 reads CASSQVGPYEQYF. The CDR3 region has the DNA TGTGCCAGCAGCCAAGTCGGCCCCTACGAGCAGTACTTC.

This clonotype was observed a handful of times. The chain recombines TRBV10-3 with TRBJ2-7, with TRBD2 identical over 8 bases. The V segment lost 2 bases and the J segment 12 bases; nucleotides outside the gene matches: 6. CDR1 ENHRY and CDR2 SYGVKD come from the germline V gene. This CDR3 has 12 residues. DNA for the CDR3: TGTGCCATCAGTGAGACCGCCGGGAGGGTGTACTTC. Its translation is CAISETAGRVYF.

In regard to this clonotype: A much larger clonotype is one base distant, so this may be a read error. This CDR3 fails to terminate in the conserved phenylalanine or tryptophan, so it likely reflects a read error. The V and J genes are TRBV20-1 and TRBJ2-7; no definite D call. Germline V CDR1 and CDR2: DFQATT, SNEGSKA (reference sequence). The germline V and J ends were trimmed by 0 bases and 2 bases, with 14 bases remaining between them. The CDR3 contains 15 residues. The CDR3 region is CSARDSRATTYEQYL. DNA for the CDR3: TGCAGTGCTAGAGATTCAAGGGCCACTACCTACGAGCAGTACTTA.

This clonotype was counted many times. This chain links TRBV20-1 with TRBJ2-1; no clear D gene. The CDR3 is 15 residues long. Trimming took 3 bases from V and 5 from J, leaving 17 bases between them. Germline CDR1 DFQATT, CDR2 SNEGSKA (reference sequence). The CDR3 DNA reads TGCAGTGCTAGGTCTTTGGTTAAGCATAACAATGAGCAGTTCTTC. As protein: CSARSLVKHNNEQFF.

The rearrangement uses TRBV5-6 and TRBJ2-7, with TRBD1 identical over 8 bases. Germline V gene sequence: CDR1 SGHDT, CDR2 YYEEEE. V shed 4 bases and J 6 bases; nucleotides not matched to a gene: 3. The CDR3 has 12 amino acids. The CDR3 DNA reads TGTGCCAGCAGCACGGACAGGGCCGAGCAGTACTTC. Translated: CASSTDRAEQYF.

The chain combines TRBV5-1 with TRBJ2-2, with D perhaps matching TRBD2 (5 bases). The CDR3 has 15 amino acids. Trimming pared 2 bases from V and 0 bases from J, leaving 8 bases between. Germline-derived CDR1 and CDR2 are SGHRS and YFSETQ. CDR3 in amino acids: CASSFGESNTGELFF. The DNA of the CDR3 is TGCGCCAGCAGCTTCGGGGAATCGAACACCGGGGAGCTGTTTTTT.

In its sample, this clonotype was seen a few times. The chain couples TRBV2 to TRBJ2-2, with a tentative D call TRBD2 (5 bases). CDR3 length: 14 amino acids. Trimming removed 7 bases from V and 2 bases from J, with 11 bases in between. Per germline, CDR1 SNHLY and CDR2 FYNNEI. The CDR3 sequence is CASTRTGNTGELFF. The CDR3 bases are TGTGCCAGCACGCGGACGGGAAACACCGGGGAGCTGTTTTTT.

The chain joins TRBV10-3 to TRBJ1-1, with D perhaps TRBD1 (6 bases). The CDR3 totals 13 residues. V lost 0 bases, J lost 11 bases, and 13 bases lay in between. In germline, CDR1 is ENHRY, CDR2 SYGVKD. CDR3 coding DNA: TGTGCCATCAGTGAGTCACCACAGGGTTCGGCTTTCTTT. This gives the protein CAISESPQGSAFF.

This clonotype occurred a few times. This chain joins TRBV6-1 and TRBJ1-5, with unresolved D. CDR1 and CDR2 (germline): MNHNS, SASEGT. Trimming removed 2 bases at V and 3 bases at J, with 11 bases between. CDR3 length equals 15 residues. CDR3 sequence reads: CASSEWIGYNQPQHF. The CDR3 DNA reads TGTGCCAGCAGTGAATGGATCGGTTACAATCAGCCCCAGCATTTT.

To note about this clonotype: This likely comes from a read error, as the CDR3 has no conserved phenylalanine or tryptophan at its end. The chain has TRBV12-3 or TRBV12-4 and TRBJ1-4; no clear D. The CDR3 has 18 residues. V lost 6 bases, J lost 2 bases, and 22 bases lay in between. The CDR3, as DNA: TGTGCCAGCAGCCGACACGTAACCCCGATAGCTACTAATGAAAAACTGTTTTTG. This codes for CASSRHVTPIATNEKLFL.